This T cell receptor (beta chain) comes out of a study of shared clonotypes between healthy human individuals. This clone was seen once. Unsorted PBMC DNA was sequenced on ten immunoSEQ deep assay plates. Source study methods: There were no quality scores in the junction-only immunoSEQ sequences, so filtering differed. The data were produced by immunoSEQ multiplex PCR, yet TCRdb's version contains in-frame clones alone and is incomplete. V, J and clone size were drawn from that table, and D and trimming were deduced from the DNA. Among fewer than 550,000 clones listed, nearly 80% were seen once. Sequencing was done on a sample of PBMCs. This clonotype was obtained from a woman between 40 and 50 years old in good health. Some clones in this sample may be carry-over from other donors' samples.

The CDR3 reads CASSSRGLAGETQYF. The CDR3 region has the DNA TGTGCCAGCAGCTCCCGGGGACTAGCGGGGGAGACCCAGTACTTC. V is TRBV11-1 and J is TRBJ2-5; TRBD2 agrees at 13 bases. The germline CDR1 and CDR2 sequences are SGHAT and FQDESV (reference sequence). J was trimmed by 5 bases and V by 4 bases; bases with no gene match: 4. The CDR3 contains 15 residues.